These T cell receptor beta chains were read from a single sample in a study of blood T cell repertoires in COVID-19. Sequencing used immunoSEQ multiplex PCR; TCRdb keeps in-frame clones, though not all of them. The sample has roughly 150,000 clones; 70% to 90% are singletons. Source material: peripheral blood. These receptors all stem from a woman older than 75 with COVID-19, enrolled during active disease. Each CDR3 is given with its conserved first and last residue. D genes are given only for firm matches. Size is stated for part of the rows, as once, few or many counts, or as a class when the clone is expanded.

-	TRBV10-3	TRBJ2-1	TRBD2	CAISVVAGGPGEQFF	TGTGCCATCAGTGTTGTAGCGGGAGGGCCCGGGGAGCAGTTCTTC
-	TRBV5-4	TRBJ2-1	-	CASSLKALSSYNEQFF	TGTGCCAGCAGCTTGAAAGCGTTGAGCTCCTACAATGAGCAGTTCTTC
few	TRBV14	TRBJ2-7	TRBD1	CASSRTGGFSYEQYF	TGTGCCAGCAGCAGGACAGGGGGTTTCTCCTACGAGCAGTACTTC
-	TRBV11-2	TRBJ2-5	TRBD1	CASSLDLQDRGRETQYF	TGTGCCAGCAGCTTAGATCTCCAGGACAGGGGAAGGGAGACCCAGTACTTC
-	TRBV27	TRBJ1-2	-	CASRAQIGDGYTF	TGTGCCAGCAGGGCACAGATAGGGGATGGCTACACCTTC
-	TRBV28	TRBJ2-3	TRBD2	CASSTRREGHDTQYF	TGTGCCAGCAGTACTCGGCGGGAGGGCCACGATACGCAGTATTTT
few	TRBV2	TRBJ2-5	TRBD2	CASRSLGLAGRNQETQYF	TGTGCCAGCAGGAGCTTGGGACTAGCGGGGAGAAACCAAGAGACCCAGTACTTC
once	TRBV7-2	TRBJ1-1	-	CASSPRGGQATEAFF	TGTGCCAGCAGCCCCAGGGGAGGGCAGGCCACTGAAGCTTTCTTT
-	TRBV3-1/TRBV3-2	TRBJ1-4	-	CASSQDPGGMGEKLFF	TGTGCCAGCAGCCAAGATCCGGGGGGTATGGGGGAAAAACTGTTTTTT
-	TRBV18	TRBJ1-3	-	CASSPIARETGNTIYF	TGTGCCAGCTCACCAATCGCCAGGGAAACTGGAAACACCATATATTTT
-	TRBV28	TRBJ1-2	TRBD1	CASSLGRTGGFFGYTF	TGTGCCAGCAGTTTAGGCAGAACAGGGGGTTTTTTTGGCTACACCTTC
once	TRBV7-6	TRBJ2-2	TRBD1	CASSWGTGLDRMAGELFF	TGTGCCAGCAGCTGGGGGACAGGGTTGGACAGAATGGCCGGGGAGCTGTTTTTT
few	TRBV7-3	TRBJ1-1	TRBD1	CASSVQGVGTEAFF	TGTGCCAGCAGCGTACAGGGGGTCGGCACTGAAGCTTTCTTT
-	TRBV10-1	TRBJ2-1	TRBD1	CASSEIWTGGYNEQFF	TGCGCCAGCAGTGAAATTTGGACAGGGGGCTACAATGAGCAGTTCTTC
-	TRBV30	TRBJ2-2	TRBD2	CAWSGSGGVYTGELFF	TGTGCCTGGAGTGGTAGCGGGGGGGTATACACCGGGGAGCTGTTTTTT
once	TRBV11-2	TRBJ2-4	TRBD2	CASSLTSGGDIQYF	TGTGCCAGCAGCTTAACTAGCGGGGGGGACATTCAGTACTTC
-	TRBV27	TRBJ2-7	-	CASSLVRSSEQYF	TGTGCCAGCAGTTTAGTACGGTCCTCGGAGCAGTACTTC
-	TRBV3-1/TRBV3-2	TRBJ1-1	-	CASSREILGTEAFF	TGTGCCAGCAGTCGGGAGATCCTGGGAACTGAAGCTTTCTTT
-	TRBV6-5	TRBJ1-2	-	CACRQGSGYTF	TGTGCCTGTCGGCAGGGATCTGGCTACACCTTC
-	TRBV5-6	TRBJ2-7	TRBD1	CASSVRWDRHYEQYF	TGTGCCAGCAGCGTACGGTGGGACAGGCACTACGAGCAGTACTTC
-	TRBV19	TRBJ2-7	TRBD2	CASSQREGGEQYF	TGTGCCAGTAGTCAGCGGGAGGGTGGGGAGCAGTACTTC
-	TRBV18	TRBJ1-2	-	CASSPPNRVFGYTF	TGTGCCAGCTCACCACCCAACAGGGTCTTTGGCTACACCTTC
-	TRBV10-3	TRBJ2-1	TRBD2	CAISKRGIEWNEQFF	TGTGCCATCAGCAAGCGGGGGATCGAGTGGAATGAGCAGTTCTTC
few	TRBV14	TRBJ1-2	-	CASSQVSRLHGYTF	TGTGCCAGCAGCCAAGTTTCCAGGCTTCATGGCTACACCTTC
once	TRBV14	TRBJ2-7	-	CASSQDGTLPRGEQYF	TGTGCCAGCAGCCAAGATGGGACCCTCCCGCGGGGCGAGCAGTACTTC
-	TRBV11-2	TRBJ2-5	-	CASSLGRQGKETQYF	TGTGCCAGCAGCTTAGGGCGGCAGGGGAAAGAGACCCAGTACTTC
-	TRBV4-3	TRBJ1-6	TRBD1	CASSPTGGRNYNSPLHF	TGCGCCAGCAGCCCCACAGGGGGGAGAAACTATAATTCACCCCTCCACTTT
-	TRBV19	TRBJ2-1	TRBD2	CASSYGLAGVEQFF	TGTGCCAGTAGTTATGGACTAGCGGGGGTTGAGCAGTTCTTC
-	TRBV18	TRBJ1-2	TRBD1	CASSLGTANYGYTF	TGTGCCAGCTCCCTAGGGACAGCCAACTATGGCTACACCTTC
-	TRBV10-3	TRBJ2-3	TRBD2	CAIRWGAGETDTQYF	TGTGCCATCAGGTGGGGAGCGGGAGAGACAGATACGCAGTATTTT
-	TRBV5-1	TRBJ1-1	TRBD1	CASSPSPRQGASRTEAFF	TGCGCCAGCAGCCCCTCTCCAAGACAGGGGGCATCCAGGACTGAAGCTTTCTTT
-	TRBV5-4	TRBJ1-4	-	CASSSGQINEKLFF	TGTGCCAGCAGCAGCGGACAGATTAATGAAAAACTGTTTTTT
-	TRBV5-1	TRBJ2-3	-	CASSSGLPGADTQYF	TGCGCCAGCAGCTCCGGACTCCCAGGGGCAGATACGCAGTATTTT
-	TRBV7-7	TRBJ2-3	TRBD2	CASSEGLAGTDTQYF	TGTGCTAGCAGCGAGGGACTAGCGGGCACAGATACGCAGTATTTT
-	TRBV6-6	TRBJ2-7	TRBD2	CASSLVAGVIYEQYF	TGTGCCAGCAGCCTTGTAGCGGGAGTCATCTACGAGCAGTACTTC
-	TRBV19	TRBJ1-2	-	CASSRTESYGYTF	TGTGCCAGTAGTAGGACAGAAAGCTATGGCTACACCTTC